This TCR beta chain was identified in a study of graft-versus-host responses after intestinal transplantation. Study-wide context: Grafts were multivisceral, liver-intestinal, or isolated intestinal. Each patient got anti-thymocyte globulin induction, then tacrolimus and steroids for around three years.

The germline CDR1 and CDR2 sequences are MNHNS and SASEGT. The CDR3 has 15 amino acids. With 2 bases clipped from V and 6 bases from J, the junction kept 8 bases outside the gene matches. Profiling relied on immunoSEQ multiplex PCR, and the TCRdb table lists in-frame clones only, not all of them. The sample lists tens of thousands of clones; around four fifths were seen once. This clone was recorded a few times. This specimen was PBMCs, taken more than 950 days after transplant. The receptor was derived from a human patient who received an intestinal transplant, so some T cells may come from the graft donor. The chain carries TRBV6-1 and TRBJ2-7, with 9 nucleotides matching TRBD1. CDR3 bases: TGTGCCAGCAGTGAAACCGGGACAGGGTACAGCGAGCAGTACTTC. Its protein product is CASSETGTGYSEQYF.